This entry lists 27 T cell receptor beta chains sequenced from one sample in a study of cytomegalovirus exposure and HLA in healthy donors. PCR used 60 Vbeta primers and 13 Jbeta primers. Repertoires were generated with immunoSEQ multiplex PCR, while TCRdb's copy carries only in-frame clones and drops some. This table has fewer than 200,000 clones, 75% to 80% appearing once. The sequenced sample consisted of PBMCs. The receptors stem from a female donor in good health and CMV-seronegative.

The V call is TRBV18, the J call TRBJ2-7; D remains ambiguous. The CDR3 contains 14 residues. CDR1 is KGHSH, CDR2 LQKENI, per germline. Between the trimmed V and J ends, which lost 3 bases and 5 bases, there was a span of 14 bases. In nucleotides, the CDR3 is TGTGCCAGCTCACCCCTAGGCGGTTGGGACGAGCAGTACTTC. Its protein is CASSPLGGWDEQYF.

The J gene is TRBJ2-2, the V gene TRBV7-8; D ambiguous. CDR3 size: 14 residues. Germline V gives CDR1 SGHVS, CDR2 FQNEAQ. Trimming took off 7 bases at V and 1 base at J, with 10 bases between the two ends. CDR3 DNA sequence: TGTGCCAGCACCTCCGGTTGGAACACCGGGGAGCTGTTTTTT. This codes for CASTSGWNTGELFF.

This clone was detected once. The rearrangement joins TRBV5-4 to TRBJ2-5; 13 bases agree with TRBD2. This CDR3 has 16 residues. V trimming: 2 bases; J trimming: 10 bases; junction bases outside the gene matches: 11. The germline V gene has CDR1 SGHNT and CDR2 YYREEE (reference sequence). The CDR3 here is CASSFGGTSGELGQYF. CDR3 nucleotides: TGTGCCAGCAGCTTCGGGGGGACTAGCGGGGAGTTGGGCCAGTACTTC. The full variable domain, with the rest looked up from reference TRBV5-4 and TRBJ2-5, is ETGVTQSPTHLIKTRGQQVTLRCSSQSGHNTVSWYQQALGQGPQFIFQYYREEENGRGNFPPRFSGLQFPNYSSELNVNALELDDSALYLCASSFGGTSGELGQYFGPGTRLLVL.

V usage is TRBV5-1 and J usage is TRBJ2-3; possible D gene TRBD1, 6 bases. Germline CDR1 is SGHRS and CDR2 is YFSETQ. The CDR3 has 14 residues. Trimming removed 5 bases from V and 4 bases from J, with 14 bases in between. CDR3 nucleotides: TGCGCCAGCAGGGATAACAGGGCGTCAGATACGCAGTATTTT. As protein: CASRDNRASDTQYF.

This clone appeared a few times. The chain has TRBV5-1 and TRBJ2-1; maybe TRBD1 (6 bases). The V end lost 0 bases, the J end lost 5 bases, and 12 bases lay between the germline ends. The V gene's germline CDR1 is SGHRS and CDR2 YFSETQ. The CDR3 has 15 amino acids. The CDR3 nucleotides read TGCGCCAGCAGCTTGGGTTGGACAGCCCACAATGAGCAGTTCTTC. It encodes CASSLGWTAHNEQFF.

The chain carries TRBV7-2 and TRBJ2-6; TRBD1 aligns across 8 bases. The junction had 16 bases not matched to a gene; V was cut back by 0 bases and J by 0 bases. Per the germline V gene, CDR1 is SGHTA and CDR2 is FQGNSA. This CDR3 has 22 amino acids. The CDR3 here is CASSLARDRWDRNNSGANVLTF. The CDR3 bases are TGTGCCAGCAGCTTAGCTCGCGACCGGTGGGACAGGAATAACTCTGGGGCCAACGTCCTGACTTTC.

V is TRBV9 and J is TRBJ2-3, with 13 bases that match TRBD2. The CDR3 is 15 amino acids. Germline CDR1 and CDR2: SGDLS and YYNGEE. Trimming removed 3 bases from V and 5 bases from J; junction bases left unmatched: 3. CDR3 sequence (DNA): TGTGCCAGCAGCGGGACTAGCGGGGGTAGAGATACGCAGTATTTT. Translation gives CASSGTSGGRDTQYF.

This rearrangement joins TRBV29-1 to TRBJ1-2, with 7 positions matching TRBD1. J gave up 4 bases and V 8 bases, and 10 bases lay outside the gene matches. Germline loops: CDR1 SQVTM, CDR2 ANQGSEA. The CDR3 totals 13 residues. The CDR3 coding sequence is TGCAGCACCTCAGGGGGGATGAGCTATGGCTACACCTTC. Translated, it gives CSTSGGMSYGYTF. The full variable domain, rest sourced from reference TRBV29-1 and TRBJ1-2, is SAVISQKPSRDICQRGTSLTIQCQVDSQVTMMFWYRQQPGQSLTLIATANQGSEATYESGFVIDKFPISRPNLTFSTLTVSNMSPEDSSIYLCSTSGGMSYGYTFGSGTRLTVV.

V is TRBV6-6 and J is TRBJ1-6; D ambiguous. The ends were cut back, 7 bases at V and 7 bases at J, with 8 bases in the middle. The CDR3 has 12 residues. CDR1 is MNHNY, CDR2 SVGAGI, per germline (reference sequence). CDR3 region: CASTLLNSPLHF. CDR3 in DNA: TGTGCCAGCACCTTATTAAATTCACCCCTCCACTTT.

The J gene is TRBJ1-3, the V gene TRBV5-6, with 7 bases matching TRBD1. The ends lost 1 base at V and 2 bases at J; junction bases unmatched: 9. The germline V gene encodes CDR1 SGHDT and CDR2 YYEEEE. The length of the CDR3 is 17 residues. CDR3 coding DNA: TGTGCCAGCAGCTTGTTGGCAGGGGGTTTGCCTGGAAACACCATATATTTT. Translation: CASSLLAGGLPGNTIYF.

This clone was detected only a few times. The chain carries TRBV4-1 and TRBJ2-3; 12 bases are shared with TRBD2. The germline V gene encodes CDR1 MGHRA and CDR2 YSYEKL. After removal of 2 bases from V and 6 bases from J, the junction contained 15 bases not matched to a gene. The CDR3 runs to 19 residues. The CDR3 nucleotides read TGCGCCAGCAGCCAAAAAAGAGGAGCTAGCGGGAGGGCCCCCGATACGCAGTATTTT. Protein product: CASSQKRGASGRAPDTQYF.

The rearrangement uses TRBV6-5 and TRBJ1-6; possible D gene TRBD1, 5 bases. Germline V CDR1 and CDR2: MNHEY, SVGAGI. The CDR3 has 16 amino acids. Trimming cost V 2 bases and J 7 bases, with 15 bases left between them. CDR3 sequence reads: CASSYVWQGGNSPLHF. The CDR3 DNA reads as TGTGCCAGCAGTTACGTGTGGCAGGGAGGCAATTCACCCCTCCACTTT.

The CDR3 coding sequence is TGCGCCAGCAGCCAAGAATGGACTAGCGGGAGGCCTATAATGGAGCTGTTTTTT. Protein: CASSQEWTSGRPIMELFF. This chain uses TRBV4-3 with TRBJ2-2; 14 bases match TRBD2. Germline CDR1 LGHNA, CDR2 YSLEER. The CDR3 has 18 residues. The ends lost 0 bases at V and 10 bases at J; junction bases unmatched: 10.

The chain uses TRBV28 and TRBJ1-1; unclear D gene. The germline V gene encodes CDR1 MDHEN and CDR2 SYDVKM. V lost 5 bases, J lost 4 bases, and 8 bases lay in between. The CDR3 consists of 12 residues. DNA for the CDR3: TGTGCCAGCAGTCCTCGCGGCACTGAAGCTTTCTTT. It translates to CASSPRGTEAFF.

Only a few counts were recorded for this clone. The chain joins TRBV11-3 to TRBJ2-7, with D perhaps TRBD1 (6 bases). CDR1 is SGHNT and CDR2 is YENEEA in the germline V gene. V gave up 0 bases and J gave up 2 bases, with 20 bases separating them. CDR3 length: 18 residues. CDR3 residues: CASSLDEVGLTGPYEQYF. In nucleotides, the CDR3 is TGTGCCAGCAGCTTAGATGAGGTGGGGTTGACAGGACCCTACGAGCAGTACTTC. The variable domain in full, completed from reference TRBV11-3 and TRBJ2-7, reads EAGVVQSPRYKIIEKKQPVAFWCNPISGHNTLYWYLQNLGQGPELLIRYENEEAVDDSQLPKDRFSAERLKGVDSTLKIQPAELGDSAVYLCASSLDEVGLTGPYEQYFGPGTRLTVT.

V gene TRBV7-9 combines with J gene TRBJ1-1; TRBD1 matches at 10 bases. The CDR3 has 14 residues. CDR1 is SEHNR, CDR2 FQNEAQ, per germline (reference sequence). V shed 3 bases, J shed 4 bases, and the junction held 2 bases outside the gene matches. The CDR3 DNA reads as TGTGCCAGCAGCTTCGGACAGGGGGTCACTGAAGCTTTCTTT. It encodes CASSFGQGVTEAFF.

This clone was recorded a few times. The V and J genes are TRBV30 and TRBJ2-1; 12 bases are a match to TRBD2. This CDR3 spans 13 amino acids. CDR1 is GTSNPN and CDR2 is SVGIG in the germline V gene (reference sequence). V trimming: 7 bases; J trimming: 10 bases; junction bases outside the gene matches: 8. DNA for the CDR3: TGTGCCTTGGGCCTAGCGGGGGGGTGGGAGCAGTTCTTC. Translated: CALGLAGGWEQFF. The whole variable domain, remainder taken from reference TRBV30 and TRBJ2-1, is SQTIHQWPATLVQPVGSPLSLECTVEGTSNPNLYWYRQAAGRGLQLLFYSVGIGQISSEVPQNLSASRPQDRQFILSSKKLLLSDSGFYLCALGLAGGWEQFFGPGTRLTVL.

In its sample, this clone was seen a few times. The chain carries TRBV9 and TRBJ2-1; unclear D gene. Germline V gene sequence: CDR1 SGDLS, CDR2 YYNGEE. There are 12 residues in the CDR3. Trimming stripped 0 bases from V and 5 bases from J, with 3 bases between. CDR3 coding DNA: TGTGCCAGCAGCGTAGCGGACAATGAGCAGTTCTTC. Translating it yields CASSVADNEQFF.

V is TRBV9 and J is TRBJ1-6; 7 bases agree with TRBD1. This CDR3 comprises 14 residues. The ends lost 3 bases at V and 7 bases at J; junction bases unmatched: 4. The V gene's germline CDR1 is SGDLS and CDR2 YYNGEE. CDR3 DNA sequence: TGTGCCAGCAGCGGGGGACAGACCAATTCACCCCTCCACTTT. Translating gives CASSGGQTNSPLHF. The full variable domain, in which reference TRBV9 and TRBJ1-6 provide the parts outside the CDR3, is DSGVTQTPKHLITATGQRVTLRCSPRSGDLSVYWYQQSLDQGLQFLIQYYNGEERAKGNILERFSAQQFPDLHSELNLSSLELGDSALYFCASSGGQTNSPLHFGNGTRLTVT.

V is TRBV9 and J is TRBJ2-7, with TRBD1 matching 9 bases. With V trimmed by 4 bases and J by 6 bases, 14 bases remained unmatched. Germline CDR1 and CDR2: SGDLS and YYNGEE. This CDR3 region has 16 residues. CDR3 amino acids: CASSKTTSTGGLEQYF. In nucleotides, the CDR3 is TGTGCCAGCAGCAAGACCACGTCGACAGGGGGTCTCGAGCAGTACTTC.

The rearrangement uses TRBV25-1 and TRBJ2-5; no reliable D call. Between the trimmed V and J ends, which lost 0 bases and 2 bases, there was a span of 7 bases. The germline CDR1 and CDR2 sequences are MGHDK and SYGVNS. This CDR3 contains 14 residues. CDR3: CASSEYGYQETQYF. For the CDR3, the DNA is TGTGCCAGCAGTGAATACGGTTATCAAGAGACCCAGTACTTC.

The chain couples TRBV7-2 to TRBJ1-2; D is perhaps TRBD1 (6 bases). CDR3 length equals 14 residues. Trimming removed 8 bases from V and 8 bases from J, with 21 bases in between. The germline V gene encodes CDR1 SGHTA and CDR2 FQGNSA. This chain's CDR3 is CASRPRGEGGGYTF. CDR3 DNA sequence: TGTGCCAGCCGACCCAGAGGAGAGGGGGGGGGCTACACCTTC.

Only a few counts were recorded for this clone. The V call is TRBV5-6, the J call TRBJ1-6; no firm D call. Germline CDR1 is SGHDT and CDR2 is YYEEEE. The CDR3 contains 12 residues. V was shortened by 0 bases and J by 7 bases, with 2 bases between the two germline ends. The CDR3 DNA is TGTGCCAGCAGCTTGGTAAATTCACCCCTCCACTTT. As protein: CASSLVNSPLHF.

As concerns this clone: At one of its ends the junction is not consistent with the germline gene, which may arise from a read error. This rearrangement joins TRBV7-9 to TRBJ2-7; 10 bases agree with TRBD1. Germline V gives CDR1 SEHNR, CDR2 FQNEAQ (reference sequence). The CDR3 spans 16 residues. The CDR3 loop reads CSSSTGVRTGGWEQYF. CDR3 bases: TGTTCCAGCAGCACAGGGGTGAGGACAGGGGGATGGGAGCAGTACTTC.

The rearrangement uses TRBV2 and TRBJ2-7; TRBD1 aligns across 10 bases. Unmatched junction bases numbered 6, after V lost 5 bases and J lost 5 bases. The CDR3 has 14 residues. Per germline, CDR1 SNHLY and CDR2 FYNNEI. The CDR3 coding sequence is TGTGCCAGCAGTTTTTCGGACAGGGGGGACGAGCAGTACTTC. Protein sequence: CASSFSDRGDEQYF. The variable domain in full, with the rest retrieved from reference TRBV2 and TRBJ2-7, is EPEVTQTPSHQVTQMGQEVILRCVPISNHLYFYWYRQILGQKVEFLVSFYNNEISEKSEIFDDQFSVERPDGSNFTLKIRSTKLEDSAMYFCASSFSDRGDEQYFGPGTRLTVT.

This clone has just a few counts. V usage is TRBV7-2 and J usage is TRBJ2-7; the match to TRBD1 covers 11 bases. V trimming: 4 bases; J trimming: 6 bases; junction bases outside the gene matches: 8. Germline V gene lookup returns CDR1 SGHTA and CDR2 FQGNSA. The CDR3 loop spans 15 amino acids. CDR3 amino acids: CASSYPDRGLFEQYF. In nucleotides, the CDR3 is TGTGCCAGCAGCTACCCGGACAGGGGGCTCTTCGAGCAGTACTTC.

This chain uses TRBV7-2 with TRBJ2-1; D is uncertain. Deletions cut 3 bases from V and 6 bases from J, with 9 bases between. The CDR3 covers 13 residues. CDR1 and CDR2 from the germline V gene are SGHTA and FQGNSA. The CDR3 is CASSFPPSNEQFF. CDR3 nucleotides: TGTGCCAGCAGCTTCCCGCCGAGCAATGAGCAGTTCTTC.